These 20 T cell receptor beta chains were sequenced from one sample in a study of blood T cell repertoires in COVID-19. Sequencing was performed with immunoSEQ multiplex PCR; in TCRdb, only in-frame clones are kept and a portion is missing. The data show roughly 300,000 clones, about 85% seen once. The sample consisted of PBMCs or T cells enriched from blood (not recorded which). These receptors were obtained from a woman in her twenties or thirties who had recovered from COVID-19.

This chain joins TRBV7-9 and TRBJ1-2; 8 bases map to TRBD1. The CDR3 covers 14 residues. Germline lookup yields CDR1 SEHNR and CDR2 FQNEAQ (reference sequence). The trim removed 5 bases at V and 7 bases at J, leaving 9 bases unmatched. The CDR3 here is CASSARDRFGGYTF. CDR3 DNA sequence: TGTGCCAGCAGCGCACGGGACAGGTTTGGTGGCTACACCTTC.

The chain joins TRBV5-4 to TRBJ2-7; the match to TRBD1 covers 12 bases. Trimming cost V 4 bases and J 4 bases; bases outside gene matches: 9. The germline CDR1 and CDR2 sequences are SGHNT and YYREEE (reference sequence). This CDR3 comprises 16 residues. CDR3 coding DNA: TGTGCCAGCAGCCCGCCGGGACAGGGGGCTGGGTACGAGCAGTACTTC. This sequence encodes CASSPPGQGAGYEQYF.

The chain carries TRBV30 and TRBJ1-2; 9 nucleotides line up with TRBD1. The CDR3 has 13 amino acids. Germline loops: CDR1 GTSNPN, CDR2 SVGIG (reference sequence). V dropped 0 bases and J dropped 8; count of bases not matched to a gene: 4. This CDR3 is CAWSVRTGAGYTF. The CDR3 nucleotides read TGTGCCTGGAGTGTCCGGACAGGGGCCGGCTACACCTTC.

This clone was seen only a few times. The V call is TRBV5-1, the J call TRBJ1-1, with D maybe TRBD1 (5 bases). Trimming stripped 4 bases from V and 1 base from J, with 8 bases between. Germline CDR1 and CDR2: SGHRS and YFSETQ. The CDR3 sequence is 13 residues long. The CDR3 region is CASSTGPNTEAFF. The CDR3 region has the DNA TGCGCCAGCAGCACAGGACCGAACACTGAAGCTTTCTTT.

The chain has TRBV9 and TRBJ1-4; D possibly corresponds to TRBD1 (5 bases). Trimming stripped 0 bases from V and 8 bases from J, with 17 bases between. The CDR3 has 16 amino acids. Germline-derived CDR1 and CDR2 are SGDLS and YYNGEE. CDR3 residues: CASSVDPGQVGEKLFF. As DNA, the CDR3 is TGTGCCAGCAGCGTAGACCCAGGGCAAGTGGGGGAAAAACTGTTTTTT.

The V and J genes are TRBV7-9 and TRBJ2-5; 13 bases line up with TRBD2. This CDR3 region has 16 residues. The germline V gene encodes CDR1 SEHNR and CDR2 FQNEAQ (reference sequence). V shed 5 bases, J shed 2 bases, and the junction held 5 bases outside the gene matches. The CDR3 DNA follows: TGTGCCAGCAGCCCGGGACTAGCGGGGTCACAAGAGACCCAGTACTTC. Its protein product is CASSPGLAGSQETQYF.

The chain is built from TRBV5-5 and TRBJ1-2; 9 bases are a match to TRBD1. The CDR3 is 13 residues long. V gave up 3 bases and J gave up 3 bases; unmatched junction bases: 0. The V gene's germline CDR1 is SGHKS and CDR2 YYEKEE (reference sequence). CDR3 DNA: TGTGCCAGCAGCTGGACAGGGGACTATGGCTACACCTTC. The encoded protein is CASSWTGDYGYTF. The full variable domain, rest sourced from reference TRBV5-5 and TRBJ1-2, is DAGVTQSPTHLIKTRGQQVTLRCSPISGHKSVSWYQQVLGQGPQFIFQYYEKEERGRGNFPDRFSARQFPNYSSELNVNALLLGDSALYLCASSWTGDYGYTFGSGTRLTVV.

The J gene is TRBJ1-1, the V gene TRBV5-1; 9 bases line up with TRBD1. Germline V gene data show CDR1 as SGHRS and CDR2 as YFSETQ. Trimming removed 7 bases from V and 1 base from J; junction bases left unmatched: 2. There are 13 residues in the CDR3. The CDR3 is CASRTGENTEAFF. In DNA, the CDR3 is TGCGCCAGCCGGACAGGGGAGAACACTGAAGCTTTCTTT. The full variable domain, completed using reference TRBV5-1 and TRBJ1-1, is KAGVTQTPRYLIKTRGQQVTLSCSPISGHRSVSWYQQTPGQGLQFLFEYFSETQRNKGNFPGRFSGRQFSNSRSEMNVSTLELGDSALYLCASRTGENTEAFFGQGTRLTVV.

The gene calls are TRBV12-3 or TRBV12-4 and TRBJ1-5; D uncertain. V was pared by 3 bases and J by 5 bases, with 8 bases between. The CDR3 consists of 13 residues. The CDR3: CASSLRADQPQHF. The CDR3 region has the DNA TGTGCCAGCAGTTTGCGTGCGGATCAGCCCCAGCATTTT.

The CDR3 bases are TGCAGTGCTAGTCTGTTGGGGCAGCTTGGGGATGGCTACACCTTC. This gives the protein CSASLLGQLGDGYTF. The chain links TRBV20-1 to TRBJ1-2; D may be TRBD1 (5 bases). V was pared by 3 bases and J by 6 bases, with 20 bases between. From germline, CDR1 is DFQATT and CDR2 SNEGSKA (reference sequence). The length of the CDR3 is 15 residues.

This chain links TRBV12-5 with TRBJ1-2; tentative D call: TRBD1 (6 bases). Germline-derived CDR1 and CDR2 are LGHNT and FRNRAP. V gave up 4 bases and J gave up 6 bases, with 12 bases separating them. The CDR3 extends over 13 amino acids. The CDR3 region is CASGSGQFDGYTF. The CDR3 bases are TGTGCTAGTGGTTCAGGACAGTTCGATGGCTACACCTTC.

The V call is TRBV5-1, the J call TRBJ2-6, with 8 bases matching TRBD1. In germline, CDR1 is SGHRS, CDR2 YFSETQ. The CDR3 runs to 19 residues. Unmatched junction bases numbered 11, after V lost 3 bases and J lost 0 bases. CDR3 residues: CASSWDPGQATSGANVLTF. CDR3 sequence (DNA): TGCGCCAGCAGCTGGGATCCGGGACAGGCGACCTCTGGGGCCAACGTCCTGACTTTC.

This chain connects TRBV27 to TRBJ2-1, with 10 bases fitting TRBD2. Germline CDR1 reads MNHEY; CDR2 reads SMNVEV (reference sequence). V lost 8 bases and J lost 14; bases outside the gene matches: 9. The CDR3 covers 12 residues. The CDR3 coding sequence is TGTGCCAGCCGCTCTGTGGGGACTAGCGAGTTCTTC. It specifies CASRSVGTSEFF.

The chain links TRBV5-8 to TRBJ2-1; D perhaps matches TRBD2 (5 bases). CDR1 and CDR2 (germline): SGHTS, YDEGEE. The CDR3 is made up of 13 amino acids. Trimming removed 1 base at V and 5 bases at J, with 7 bases between. The CDR3 region is CASSLPGDNEQFF. In DNA, the CDR3 is TGTGCCAGCAGCTTGCCCGGGGACAATGAGCAGTTCTTC.

V usage is TRBV10-1 and J usage is TRBJ1-2; possible D gene TRBD1, 6 bases. This CDR3 contains 15 residues. Per germline, CDR1 WNHNN and CDR2 SYGVQD (reference sequence). V was pared by 0 bases and J by 5 bases, with 13 bases between. The CDR3 reads CASSESSGQTYGYTF. CDR3 coding DNA: TGCGCCAGCAGTGAGTCGAGCGGACAGACTTATGGCTACACCTTC.

The chain joins TRBV5-4 to TRBJ1-2; the match to TRBD1 covers 7 bases. The length of the CDR3 is 15 residues. Per germline, CDR1 SGHNT and CDR2 YYREEE (reference sequence). V lost 5 bases to trimming and J lost 6 bases; unmatched junction nucleotides: 13. The CDR3 loop reads CASRRDSGETNGYTF. The DNA for the CDR3 is TGTGCCAGCAGGAGGGACAGTGGGGAGACTAATGGCTACACCTTC. Complete variable domain (other parts from reference TRBV5-4 and TRBJ1-2): ETGVTQSPTHLIKTRGQQVTLRCSSQSGHNTVSWYQQALGQGPQFIFQYYREEENGRGNFPPRFSGLQFPNYSSELNVNALELDDSALYLCASRRDSGETNGYTFGSGTRLTVV.

V usage is TRBV29-1 and J usage is TRBJ2-3, with TRBD1 as a possible D gene (6 bases). V lost 4 bases and J lost 2, with 19 bases in between. This CDR3 is 16 amino acids long. Germline V CDR1 and CDR2: SQVTM, ANQGSEA. The CDR3 reads CSVVGLPGQHTDTQYF. CDR3 bases: TGCAGCGTTGTGGGGCTCCCCGGACAGCACACAGATACGCAGTATTTT.

This chain uses TRBV4-1 with TRBJ1-1; TRBD1 aligns across 8 bases. Germline V CDR1 and CDR2: MGHRA, YSYEKL. The CDR3 loop spans 14 amino acids. V gave up 5 bases and J gave up 1 base; unmatched junction bases: 3. The CDR3 reads CASSFGQGNTEAFF. The CDR3 DNA reads as TGCGCCAGCAGCTTCGGACAGGGGAACACTGAAGCTTTCTTT.

This chain connects TRBV3-1 (or the pseudogene TRBV3-2) to TRBJ2-1; 11 bases match TRBD2. This CDR3 region has 15 residues. The ends lost 4 bases at V and 6 bases at J; junction bases unmatched: 5. Germline values: CDR1 LGHDT, CDR2 YNNKEL (reference sequence). CDR3 bases: TGTGCCAGCAGCCTACTAGCGGGGGCAAGCAATGAGCAGTTCTTC. This gives the protein CASSLLAGASNEQFF.

The table lists this clone with a count of one. The chain has TRBV19 and TRBJ2-7, with D perhaps TRBD2 (7 bases). There are 16 residues in the CDR3. The germline V gene has CDR1 LNHDA and CDR2 SQIVND (reference sequence). Trimming took 2 bases from V and 0 from J, leaving 14 bases between them. DNA of the CDR3: TGTGCCAGTAGTATAAGTGAAAGGGGGGGCTCCTACGAGCAGTACTTC. Its protein is CASSISERGGSYEQYF.